One TCR beta chain is described in this entry. What it recognizes is unknown. This entry is derived from a study of response to subunit inactivated influenza vaccine. MiXCR, applied by TCRdb to the RT-PCR reads, yields one record per CDR3 protein. The sample comprises 800,000 to 1,000,000 distinct CDR3 sequences, 21% of which are singletons, and roughly a tenth rests with the top ten. Study observations and caveats: Authors suggested seasonal influenza vaccinations each recruit few new T cells.

The V end was cut by 4 bases, the J end by 0 bases, with 10 bases between. The CDR3 covers 14 residues. The germline gives CDR1 SGHDT, CDR2 YYEEEE. This TCR derives from a man in his forties or fifties who received an inactivated influenza vaccine. The chain recombines TRBV5-6 with TRBJ2-5, with D perhaps assigned TRBD1 or TRBD2 (6 bases each). Source: PBMCs from blood, taken about 5 days after vaccination. In DNA, the CDR3 is TGTGCCAGCAGCCGGAGGGGGAACCAAGAGACCCAGTACTTC. Protein: CASSRRGNQETQYF. The complete variable domain, with remaining parts taken from reference TRBV5-6 and TRBJ2-5, reads DAGVTQSPTHLIKTRGQQVTLRCSPKSGHDTVSWYQQALGQGPQFIFQYYEEEERQRGNFPDRFSGHQFPNYSSELNVNALLLGDSALYLCASSRRGNQETQYFGPGTRLLVL.